One sample yielded the 16 T cell receptor beta chains listed below, sequenced in a study of T cells in localized non-small cell lung cancer. Using immunoSEQ multiplex PCR, the repertoire was profiled, and TCRdb retains in-frame clones only, with some absent. The table lists several thousand clones, 25% to 30% of them singletons. This specimen was lung tumor tissue, taken before any cancer treatment. Every receptor here comes from a man aged 40 to 75 with stage III lung adenocarcinoma.

This clone turned up a few times. The chain employs TRBV11-3 and TRBJ1-4, with 7 nucleotides matching TRBD1. Germline CDR1 reads SGHNT; CDR2 reads YENEEA. CDR3 size: 15 residues. Unmatched junction bases numbered 5, after V lost 3 bases and J lost 4 bases. CDR3 bases: TGTGCCAGCAGCTTTCGGGGGACAGATAATGAAAAACTGTTTTTT. This gives the protein CASSFRGTDNEKLFF.

This chain connects TRBV9 to TRBJ2-5, with a tentative D call TRBD1 (6 bases). The V end was cut by 4 bases, the J end by 1 base, with 11 bases between. The germline V gene has CDR1 SGDLS and CDR2 YYNGEE. CDR3 length equals 14 residues. CDR3 sequence: CASSPRTAQETQYF. CDR3 nucleotides: TGTGCCAGCAGCCCACGGACAGCCCAAGAGACCCAGTACTTC.

V is TRBV15 and J is TRBJ2-3; the match to TRBD2 covers 7 bases. The J segment lost 1 base and the V segment lost 1 base, leaving 2 bases of the junction unmatched. The CDR3 contains 15 residues. Germline values: CDR1 LNHNV, CDR2 YYDKDF (reference sequence). CDR3 sequence reads: CATSRARGGTDTQYF. The CDR3 bases are TGTGCCACCAGCAGAGCACGGGGGGGCACAGATACGCAGTATTTT.

This clone was recorded a few times. CDR3 sequence reads: CASSLDRGNTEAFF. The CDR3, as DNA: TGTGCCAGCAGTTTAGACAGGGGGAACACTGAAGCTTTCTTT. V usage is TRBV6-8 and J usage is TRBJ1-1; 8 nucleotides agree with TRBD1. The trim removed 4 bases at V and 1 base at J, leaving 2 bases unmatched. Germline values: CDR1 MNHGY, CDR2 SAAAGT. This CDR3 comprises 14 residues.

This clone showed up just a few times. V is TRBV23-1 and J is TRBJ1-6, with no clear D. TRBV23-1 is an open reading frame, and its role is uncertain. The CDR3 consists of 14 residues. The V end was cut by 6 bases, the J end by 9 bases, with 15 bases between. The CDR3 sequence is CASSQEIALSPLHF. In nucleotides, the CDR3 is TGCGCCAGCAGCCAAGAAATCGCACTTTCACCCCTCCACTTT.

V is TRBV19 and J is TRBJ1-5; D remains ambiguous. The germline V and J ends were trimmed by 7 bases and 0 bases, with 19 bases remaining between them. The CDR3 consists of 17 residues. Germline V gives CDR1 LNHDA, CDR2 SQIVND (reference sequence). The DNA for the CDR3 is TGTGCCAGTAACTTGAGGGCCGGGCCTTATAGCAATCAGCCCCAGCATTTT. Translated, it gives CASNLRAGPYSNQPQHF.

This clone was seen a few times. The chain employs TRBV11-3 and TRBJ2-3; tentatively, D is TRBD1 (5 bases). The CDR3 is 14 amino acids. With 8 bases removed from V and 2 bases from J, the gap between germline ends came to 14 bases. The germline V gene encodes CDR1 SGHNT and CDR2 YENEEA. CDR3 loop: CASPIRGSTDTQYF. Written as DNA, the CDR3 is TGTGCCAGCCCCATTAGGGGTTCCACAGATACGCAGTATTTT.

The CDR3 nucleotides read TGTGCCAGCAGTTTAAGCAACTCCCAGCCACCCTACGAGCAGTACTTC. This encodes CASSLSNSQPPYEQYF. V is TRBV28 and J is TRBJ2-7; D is unresolved. This CDR3 is 16 amino acids long. From germline, CDR1 is MDHEN and CDR2 SYDVKM. The V end was cut by 2 bases, the J end by 2 bases, with 16 bases between. Full variable domain (outside the CDR3, taken from reference TRBV28 and TRBJ2-7): DVKVTQSSRYLVKRTGEKVFLECVQDMDHENMFWYRQDPGLGLRLIYFSYDVKMKEKGDIPEGYSVSREKKERFSLILESASTNQTSMYLCASSLSNSQPPYEQYFGPGTRLTVT.

By its share, this clone is large. The V gene is TRBV11-3, the J gene TRBJ2-5, with D uncertain. In germline, CDR1 is SGHNT, CDR2 YENEEA. With 5 bases removed from V and 2 bases from J, the gap between germline ends came to 15 bases. This CDR3 is built from 15 residues. The CDR3 sequence: CASSDISAGQETQYF. The CDR3 DNA is TGTGCCAGCAGCGATATCTCCGCCGGACAAGAGACCCAGTACTTC.

This clone came up a few times. The chain uses TRBV7-6 and TRBJ1-4; D is perhaps TRBD1 (5 bases). Germline V gene lookup returns CDR1 SGHVS and CDR2 FNYEAQ. CDR3 length: 15 residues. V was cut by 5 bases and J by 8 bases, with 18 bases left in between. CDR3 sequence (DNA): TGTGCCAGCAGCCGACGTGAGGGGCTCGGAGAAAAACTGTTTTTT. This gives the protein CASSRREGLGEKLFF.

The chain joins TRBV18 to TRBJ1-1; D possibly corresponds to TRBD1 (5 bases). The V and J ends lost 6 bases and 6 bases respectively, with 14 bases between them. The CDR3 spans 13 residues. Germline CDR1 reads KGHSH; CDR2 reads LQKENI. The CDR3 DNA reads TGTGCCAGCTCCGAGAGGGGTCACGCTGAAGCTTTCTTT. This codes for CASSERGHAEAFF.

This clone was observed a handful of times. The read gets to within 1 residue of the CDR3 end, and the germline J gene fills in the rest. This chain uses TRBV6-1 with TRBJ2-1, with TRBD2 identical over 10 bases. The V gene end was trimmed by 1 base and the J gene end by 10 bases; junction bases not matched to a gene: 7. CDR3 size: 15 residues. The V gene's germline CDR1 is MNHNS and CDR2 SASEGT. CDR3 sequence reads: CASSEELAGAWEQFF. The DNA read from the CDR3 is TGTGCCAGCAGTGAAGAGCTAGCGGGGGCCTGGGAGCAGTTC.

V gene TRBV28 combines with J gene TRBJ2-2; D is uncertain. V was shortened by 2 bases and J by 5 bases, with 6 bases between the two germline ends. This CDR3 contains 13 residues. The V gene's germline CDR1 is MDHEN and CDR2 SYDVKM. For the CDR3, the DNA is TGTGCCAGCAGTTTAACACAGACCGGGGAGCTGTTTTTT. This codes for CASSLTQTGELFF.

V gene TRBV11-3 combines with J gene TRBJ1-6, with a tentative D call TRBD1 (6 bases). Trimming shortened V by 5 bases and J by 4 bases, and 12 bases separated the two germline ends. The CDR3 spans 15 residues. CDR1 and CDR2 (germline): SGHNT, YENEEA. The CDR3, as DNA: TGTGCCAGCAGCAAAGGACAGAGTTATAATTCACCCCTCCACTTT. Its protein is CASSKGQSYNSPLHF.

This clone counts as medium-sized. The V call is TRBV6-8, the J call TRBJ2-5, with D maybe TRBD2 (5 bases). V was cut by 6 bases and J by 4 bases, with 12 bases left in between. The CDR3 loop spans 13 amino acids. Per the germline V gene, CDR1 is MNHGY and CDR2 is SAAAGT. The CDR3 loop reads CASRDPGVETQYF. CDR3 DNA sequence: TGTGCCAGCAGGGACCCCGGGGTAGAGACCCAGTACTTC.

The chain carries TRBV28 and TRBJ2-6, with 7 positions matching TRBD1. The trim removed 5 bases at V and 2 bases at J, leaving 3 bases unmatched. The CDR3 consists of 15 residues. Germline V gives CDR1 MDHEN, CDR2 SYDVKM. The CDR3 region is CASSKGGAGANVLTF. In DNA form, the CDR3 reads TGTGCCAGCAGTAAAGGGGGCGCTGGGGCCAACGTCCTGACTTTC. Filled out from reference TRBV28 and TRBJ2-6, the complete variable domain reads DVKVTQSSRYLVKRTGEKVFLECVQDMDHENMFWYRQDPGLGLRLIYFSYDVKMKEKGDIPEGYSVSREKKERFSLILESASTNQTSMYLCASSKGGAGANVLTFGAGSRLTVL.